One T cell receptor beta chain is described in this entry. This entry belongs to a study of cytomegalovirus exposure and HLA in healthy donors. Overall study: Ancestry clustering placed about four fifths of around 400 genotyped donors in the Caucasian-associated cluster.

The germline V gene has CDR1 SGHNT and CDR2 YYREEE (reference sequence). There are 16 residues in the CDR3. Trimming shortened V by 1 base and J by 5 bases, and 16 bases separated the two germline ends. Primers for the PCR totalled 60 Vbeta and 13 Jbeta. TCRdb's table, derived via immunoSEQ multiplex PCR, lists solely in-frame clones and lacks some. The profile covers tens of thousands of clones, with 73% appearing a single time and about 16% taken by the ten largest. The chain carries TRBV5-4 and TRBJ2-1; D may be TRBD2 (5 bases). Source material: PBMCs. This clonotype was obtained from a woman aged 40 to 50 in good health and CMV-seropositive. In DNA, the CDR3 is TGTGCCAGCAGCTTGATCGGCGGGTCACGAAACAATGAGCAGTTCTTC. Translating gives CASSLIGGSRNNEQFF. Combining the CDR3 with reference TRBV5-4 and TRBJ2-1 gives the whole variable domain ETGVTQSPTHLIKTRGQQVTLRCSSQSGHNTVSWYQQALGQGPQFIFQYYREEENGRGNFPPRFSGLQFPNYSSELNVNALELDDSALYLCASSLIGGSRNNEQFFGPGTRLTVL.